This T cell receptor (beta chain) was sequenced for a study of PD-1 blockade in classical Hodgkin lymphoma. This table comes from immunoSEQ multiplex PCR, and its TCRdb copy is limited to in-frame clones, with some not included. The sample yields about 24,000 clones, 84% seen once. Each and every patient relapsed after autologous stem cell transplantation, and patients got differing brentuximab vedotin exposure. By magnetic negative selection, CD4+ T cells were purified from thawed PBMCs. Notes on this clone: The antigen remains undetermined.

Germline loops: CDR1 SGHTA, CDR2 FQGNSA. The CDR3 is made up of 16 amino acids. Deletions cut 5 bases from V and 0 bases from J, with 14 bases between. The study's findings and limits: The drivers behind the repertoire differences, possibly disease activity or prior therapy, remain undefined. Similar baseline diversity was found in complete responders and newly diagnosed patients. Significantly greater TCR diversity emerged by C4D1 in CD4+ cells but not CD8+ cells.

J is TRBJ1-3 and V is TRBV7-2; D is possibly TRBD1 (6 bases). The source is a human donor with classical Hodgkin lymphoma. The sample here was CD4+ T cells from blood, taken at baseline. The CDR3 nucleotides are TGTGCCAGCAGCATAGACAGGAAGAGCTCTGGAAACACCATATATTTT. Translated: CASSIDRKSSGNTIYF.